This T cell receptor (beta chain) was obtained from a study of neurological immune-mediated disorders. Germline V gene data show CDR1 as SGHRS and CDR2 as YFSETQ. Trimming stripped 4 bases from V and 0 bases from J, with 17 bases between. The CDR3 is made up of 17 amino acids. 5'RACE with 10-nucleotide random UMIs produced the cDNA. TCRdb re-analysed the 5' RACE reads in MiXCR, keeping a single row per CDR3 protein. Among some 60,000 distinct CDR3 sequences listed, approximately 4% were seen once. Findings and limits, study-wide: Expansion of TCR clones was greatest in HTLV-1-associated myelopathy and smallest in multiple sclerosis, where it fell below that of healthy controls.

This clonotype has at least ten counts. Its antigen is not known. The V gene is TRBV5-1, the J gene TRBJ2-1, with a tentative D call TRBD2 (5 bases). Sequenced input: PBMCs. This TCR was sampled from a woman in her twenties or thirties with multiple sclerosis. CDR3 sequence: CASSGGLELSSYNEQFF. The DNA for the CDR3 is TGCGCCAGCAGCGGCGGGTTAGAGCTCAGCTCCTACAATGAGCAGTTCTTC.